This TCR beta chain appears in the sequencing data of a study of CD8 T cells in Susac syndrome. The V gene end was trimmed by 4 bases and the J gene end by 8 bases; junction bases not matched to a gene: 11. CDR1 is SGHRS, CDR2 YFSETQ, per germline. CDR3 length: 15 amino acids. An amount of RNA that ranged from roughly 0.45 to 1 ug was reverse transcribed with random hexamers. Across 54 Vbeta and 13 Jbeta, immunoSEQ multiplex PCR amplified TCR beta CDR3. Each CDR3 protein is one row after TCRdb ran MiXCR on the immunoSEQ multiplex PCR reads. The data contain some 160,000 distinct CDR3 sequences, 90% to 95% of them singletons. Controls comprised healthy donors matched for age and sex.

The chain employs TRBV5-1 and TRBJ1-2; TRBD1 aligns across 10 bases. The clonotype comes from a human donor in good health. Sequencing was carried out using CD4+ T cells from PBMCs. The CDR3 loop is CASSLPLTGGEGYTF. CDR3 sequence (DNA): TGCGCCAGCAGCCTACCTCTGACAGGGGGCGAAGGCTACACCTTC.